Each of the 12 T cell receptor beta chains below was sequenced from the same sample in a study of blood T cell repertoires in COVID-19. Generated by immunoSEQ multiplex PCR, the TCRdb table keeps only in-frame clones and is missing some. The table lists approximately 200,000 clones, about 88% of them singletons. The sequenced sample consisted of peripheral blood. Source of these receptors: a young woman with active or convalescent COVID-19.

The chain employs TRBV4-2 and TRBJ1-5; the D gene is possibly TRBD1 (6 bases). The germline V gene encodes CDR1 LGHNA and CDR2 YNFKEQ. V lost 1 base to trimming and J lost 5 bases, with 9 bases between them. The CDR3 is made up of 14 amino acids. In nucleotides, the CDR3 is TGTGCCAGCAGCCAAGCAGGGGATCATCAGCCCCAGCATTTT. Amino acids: CASSQAGDHQPQHF.

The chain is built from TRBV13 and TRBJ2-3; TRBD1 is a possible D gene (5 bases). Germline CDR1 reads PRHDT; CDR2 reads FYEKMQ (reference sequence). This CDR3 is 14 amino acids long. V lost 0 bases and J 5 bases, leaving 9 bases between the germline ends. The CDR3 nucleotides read TGTGCCAGCAGCTTAGGCAGGGATGGAGATACGCAGTATTTT. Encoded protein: CASSLGRDGDTQYF.

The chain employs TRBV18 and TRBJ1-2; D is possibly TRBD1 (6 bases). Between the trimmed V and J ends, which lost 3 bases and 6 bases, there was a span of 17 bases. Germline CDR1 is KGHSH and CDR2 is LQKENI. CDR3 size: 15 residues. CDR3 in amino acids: CASSPMDTGGHGYTF. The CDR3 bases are TGTGCCAGCTCACCTATGGACACCGGGGGGCATGGCTACACCTTC.

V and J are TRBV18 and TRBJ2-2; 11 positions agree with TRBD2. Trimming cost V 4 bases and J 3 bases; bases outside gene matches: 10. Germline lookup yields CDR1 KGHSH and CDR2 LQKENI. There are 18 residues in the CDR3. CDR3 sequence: CASSLSSGLAGDTGELFF. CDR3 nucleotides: TGTGCCAGCTCACTGAGTTCCGGACTAGCGGGCGACACCGGGGAGCTGTTTTTT. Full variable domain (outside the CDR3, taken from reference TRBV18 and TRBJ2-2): NAGVMQNPRHLVRRRGQEARLRCSPMKGHSHVYWYRQLPEEGLKFMVYLQKENIIDESGMPKERFSAEFPKEGPSILRIQQVVRGDSAAYFCASSLSSGLAGDTGELFFGEGSRLTVL.

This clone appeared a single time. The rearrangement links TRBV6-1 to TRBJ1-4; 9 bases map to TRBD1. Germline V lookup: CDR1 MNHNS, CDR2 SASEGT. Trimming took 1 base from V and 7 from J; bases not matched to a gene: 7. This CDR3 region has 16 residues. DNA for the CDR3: TGTGCCAGCAGTGAAGATCGGTGGACAGGGGCTGAAAAACTGTTTTTT. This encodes CASSEDRWTGAEKLFF.

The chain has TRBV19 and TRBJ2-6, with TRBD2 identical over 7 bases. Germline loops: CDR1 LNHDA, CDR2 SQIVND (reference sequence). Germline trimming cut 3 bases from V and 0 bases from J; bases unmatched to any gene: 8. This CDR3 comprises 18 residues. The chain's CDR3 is CASSIGDYPNSGANVLTF. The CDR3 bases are TGTGCCAGTAGTATTGGGGACTACCCAAACTCTGGGGCCAACGTCCTGACTTTC.

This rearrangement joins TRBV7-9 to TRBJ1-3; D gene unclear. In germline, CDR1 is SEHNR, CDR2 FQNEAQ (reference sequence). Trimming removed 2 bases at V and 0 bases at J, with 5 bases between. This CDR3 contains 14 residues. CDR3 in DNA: TGTGCCAGCAGCTTACTAAGCTCTGGAAACACCATATATTTT. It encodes CASSLLSSGNTIYF.

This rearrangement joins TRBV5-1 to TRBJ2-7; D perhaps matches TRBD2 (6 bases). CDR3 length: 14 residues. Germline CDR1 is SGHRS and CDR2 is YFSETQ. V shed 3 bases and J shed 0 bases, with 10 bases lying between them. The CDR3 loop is CASSYSSDSYEQYF. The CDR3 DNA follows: TGCGCCAGCAGCTACTCTAGCGACTCCTACGAGCAGTACTTC.

CDR3 DNA sequence: TGTGCCAGTAGTATCCACCGGGACAGGGGATACGAGCAGTACTTC. This encodes CASSIHRDRGYEQYF. The gene calls are TRBV19 and TRBJ2-7, with 10 bases fitting TRBD1. Germline values: CDR1 LNHDA, CDR2 SQIVND (reference sequence). With 3 bases clipped from V and 4 bases from J, the junction kept 6 bases outside the gene matches. The CDR3 totals 15 residues.

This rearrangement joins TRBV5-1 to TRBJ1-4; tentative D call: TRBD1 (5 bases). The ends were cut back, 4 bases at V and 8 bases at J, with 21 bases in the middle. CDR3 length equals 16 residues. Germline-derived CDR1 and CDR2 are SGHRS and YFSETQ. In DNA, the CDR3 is TGCGCCAGCAGCACCGCCCCAAGGGGCGCAGAGGAAAAACTGTTTTTT. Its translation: CASSTAPRGAEEKLFF.

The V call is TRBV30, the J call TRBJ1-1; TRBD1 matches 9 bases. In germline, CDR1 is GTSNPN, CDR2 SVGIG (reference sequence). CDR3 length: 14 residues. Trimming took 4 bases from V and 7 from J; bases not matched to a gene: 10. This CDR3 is CAWILTGGRDEAFF. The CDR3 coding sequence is TGTGCCTGGATCCTAACAGGGGGCAGGGATGAAGCTTTCTTT.

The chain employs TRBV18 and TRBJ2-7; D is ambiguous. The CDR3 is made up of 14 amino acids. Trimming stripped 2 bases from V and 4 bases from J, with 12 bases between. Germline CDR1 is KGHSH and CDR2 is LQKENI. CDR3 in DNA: TGTGCCAGCTCACCATTATCAGAAAATTACGAGCAGTACTTC. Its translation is CASSPLSENYEQYF.